This T cell receptor (beta chain) came from a study of T cell repertoires and HLA-DP antigens. Study-wide context: CD4+ T cells were cocultured with HeLa cells expressing HLA-DP.

As for this clone: What it binds is unknown. Different DNA sequences within this sample yield the same CDR3.

Average purity of the negatively selected CD4+ T cells was 95% to 98%. Germline V gene sequence: CDR1 LNHDA, CDR2 SQIVND (reference sequence). The CDR3 extends over 16 amino acids. Trimming at V came to 3 bases and at J to 1 base, leaving 8 bases not matched to a gene. Study conclusions and caveats: Responder cells were total CD4+ cells with a HeLa antigen-presenting system.

The PCR primers covered 54 TRBV and 13 TRBJ segments. Only in-frame clones appear in the TCRdb table, and some are missing; sequencing was by immunoSEQ multiplex PCR. The sample has around 90,000 clones, more than 75% seen once. The specimen was CD4+ T cells from PBMCs. J is TRBJ1-1 and V is TRBV19, with TRBD1 matching over 7 bases. The origin of this receptor is a man in his fifties or sixties in good health and CMV-seronegative. The CDR3 nucleotides are TGTGCCAGTAGTATCGGCAGGGGGGCCCCGAACACTGAAGCTTTCTTT. Protein product: CASSIGRGAPNTEAFF. Looking up the rest from reference TRBV19 and TRBJ1-1 gives the full variable domain: DGGITQSPKYLFRKEGQNVTLSCEQNLNHDAMYWYRQDPGQGLRLIYYSQIVNDFQKGDIAEGYSVSREKKESFPLTVTSAQKNPTAFYLCASSIGRGAPNTEAFFGQGTRLTVV.